Sequencing of this T cell receptor (beta chain) was carried out in a study of blood T cell repertoires in COVID-19. Study-level background: The origin of the acute and convalescent COVID-19 samples was the United States, Italy and Spain. Sources were T cells, B-cell-depleted T cells, or PBMCs; the material itself was cDNA or gDNA.

V was shortened by 0 bases and J by 0 bases, with 6 bases between the two germline ends. CDR3 length equals 16 residues. CDR1 SGHVS and CDR2 FNYEAQ come from the germline V gene. With respect to this clone: This may come from a read error, since a much larger clone is one base off.

As handled by the study authors: Reference gene primer amplification in the assay estimated nucleated cell counts. Clones were read by immunoSEQ multiplex PCR, and TCRdb kept only the in-frame ones, dropping some. V and J calls and clone size are as listed in that table; D and trimming were resolved from the DNA. The repertoire includes over 250,000 clones, 85% to 90% of them detected once, and about an eighth sits in the top ten. Sequencing was done on a sample of peripheral blood. The chain uses TRBV7-6 and TRBJ2-6; D uncertain. This sequence originates from a human donor in a cohort sampled during active COVID-19. CDR3 coding DNA: TGTGCCAGCAGCTTAGCCCCGGGCTCTGGGGCCAACGTCCTGACTTTC. This codes for CASSLAPGSGANVLTF. Drawing the rest from reference TRBV7-6 and TRBJ2-6, the complete variable domain is GAGVSQSPRYKVTKRGQDVALRCDPISGHVSLYWYRQALGQGPEFLTYFNYEAQQDKSGLPNDRFSAERPEGSISTLTIQRTEQRDSAMYRCASSLAPGSGANVLTFGAGSRLTVL.